What follows are 22 T cell receptor beta chains derived from one specimen sequenced in a study of multiple sclerosis patients with progressive multifocal leukoencephalopathy. Sequencing was performed with immunoSEQ multiplex PCR; in TCRdb, only in-frame clones are kept and a portion is missing. The sample consists of some 30,000 clones, 75% to 90% of them appearing once. Specified time point: before natalizumab initiation. Sequenced: PBMCs. Source of these receptors: a human donor with multiple sclerosis.

The genes are TRBV10-1 and TRBJ2-2; TRBD1 might be the D (5 bases). Germline V gene data show CDR1 as WNHNN and CDR2 as SYGVQD (reference sequence). Deletions cut 3 bases from V and 5 bases from J, with 13 bases between. This CDR3 has 15 residues. In DNA, the CDR3 is TGCGCCAGCAGTGATCGTGGACAACCGACCGGGGAGCTGTTTTTT. As protein: CASSDRGQPTGELFF.

This clone was observed a single time. This chain uses TRBV30 with TRBJ1-3; the match to TRBD1 covers 7 bases. Germline assignment: CDR1 GTSNPN and CDR2 SVGIG (reference sequence). V was clipped by 3 bases and J by 4 bases; unmatched bases: 6. The CDR3 length is 14 residues. The CDR3 reads CAWSAWTGGNTIYF. In nucleotides, the CDR3 is TGTGCCTGGAGCGCCTGGACAGGCGGAAACACCATATATTTT.

The table lists this clone with a count of one. The rearrangement joins TRBV6-5 to TRBJ1-3; unclear D gene. The CDR3 sequence is 14 residues long. Looked up from germline, CDR1 is MNHEY and CDR2 is SVGAGI. V shed 6 bases and J shed 0 bases, with 9 bases lying between them. DNA of the CDR3: TGTGCCAGCAGAGCAGCGATCTCTGGAAACACCATATATTTT. Residues: CASRAAISGNTIYF.

This clone has just one count. The chain has TRBV7-3 and TRBJ2-3, with TRBD2 as a possible D gene (5 bases). V dropped 5 bases and J dropped 6 bases, with 24 bases sitting between them. The CDR3 totals 17 residues. Germline CDR1 SGHTA, CDR2 FQGTGA. CDR3 in DNA: TGTGCCAGCAGCCCCACCTCTGGCGTAACGGCGGGCGATACGCAGTATTTT. Residues: CASSPTSGVTAGDTQYF.

The rearrangement uses TRBV11-2 and TRBJ1-5; the D is unclear. This CDR3 is 13 amino acids long. The germline V and J ends were trimmed by 1 base and 5 bases, with 6 bases remaining between them. Germline values: CDR1 SGHAT, CDR2 FQNNGV. CDR3 bases: TGTGCCAGCAGCTTAGTGGGAGATCAGCCCCAGCATTTT. Encoded protein: CASSLVGDQPQHF.

The V and J genes are TRBV5-1 and TRBJ2-3, with 8 bases aligning to TRBD2. From germline, CDR1 is SGHRS and CDR2 YFSETQ. CDR3 length equals 16 residues. V dropped 2 bases and J dropped 0; count of bases not matched to a gene: 5. Here the CDR3 DNA reads TGCGCCAGCAGCTTTCTTACTAGCGGAAGCACAGATACGCAGTATTTT. Protein product: CASSFLTSGSTDTQYF.

The V gene is TRBV12-2, the J gene TRBJ2-3; the table assigns TRBD2, which was not confirmed against the DNA. TRBV12-2 is a documented pseudogene. The CDR3 has 16 amino acids. CDR3 coding DNA: TGTGCAAGTCGCTTAGCGGGTCTAGCGGGAAGGGATACGCAGTATTTT. It translates to CASRLAGLAGRDTQYF.

This clone was seen a handful of times. J is TRBJ2-2 and V is TRBV18, with D maybe TRBD1 (5 bases). V was cut by 3 bases and J by 7 bases, with 15 bases left in between. CDR3 size: 15 residues. Looked up from germline, CDR1 is KGHSH and CDR2 is LQKENI. The CDR3 spells CASSPRHIQGGELFF. Written as DNA, the CDR3 is TGTGCCAGCTCACCGAGGCACATTCAGGGCGGGGAGCTGTTTTTT.

The chain couples TRBV12-5 to TRBJ2-1; D is unresolved. Trimming left V 6 bases short and J 6 bases short, with 6 bases between. The germline gives CDR1 LGHNT, CDR2 FRNRAP. This CDR3 has 11 amino acids. The CDR3 DNA reads as TGTGCTAGTGGACCGAGCAATGAGCAGTTCTTC. This sequence encodes CASGPSNEQFF.

This clone has just a few counts. J is TRBJ1-2 and V is TRBV5-8, with D tentatively TRBD1 (5 bases). With 2 bases removed from V and 4 bases from J, the gap between germline ends came to 21 bases. The CDR3 covers 17 residues. The germline V gene has CDR1 SGHTS and CDR2 YDEGEE. The CDR3 DNA follows: TGTGCCAGCAGCTTCAATCAGGGTACAGAGGGTTCCTATGGCTACACCTTC. The encoded protein is CASSFNQGTEGSYGYTF.

The gene calls are TRBV7-9 and TRBJ2-7, with 8 bases lining up with TRBD1. CDR1 and CDR2 from the germline V gene are SEHNR and FQNEAQ (reference sequence). Trimming cost V 3 bases and J 6 bases; bases outside gene matches: 4. CDR3 length: 13 residues. The CDR3 DNA sequence: TGTGCCAGCAGCTTGTCCGGGACAGGCGAGCAGTACTTC. Residues: CASSLSGTGEQYF.

This clone is a singleton in its sample. The chain has TRBV30 and TRBJ2-7, with a tentative D call TRBD2 (7 bases). Germline-derived CDR1 and CDR2 are GTSNPN and SVGIG (reference sequence). CDR3 size: 14 residues. CDR3 sequence: CAALPDGGAGEQYF. CDR3 nucleotides: TGTGCGGCCCTACCCGATGGGGGGGCTGGGGAGCAGTACTTC.

This sequence joins TRBV2 and TRBJ1-2; 8 bases map to TRBD1. The length of the CDR3 is 15 residues. Germline V gene lookup returns CDR1 SNHLY and CDR2 FYNNEI. Trimming took 3 bases from V and 8 from J; bases not matched to a gene: 11. The CDR3 DNA reads TGTGCCAGCAGTGATGTCCCGGACGGACAGGGCGGCTACACCTTC. Translated, it gives CASSDVPDGQGGYTF. Using reference TRBV2 and TRBJ1-2 for the parts outside the CDR3, the full variable domain is EPEVTQTPSHQVTQMGQEVILRCVPISNHLYFYWYRQILGQKVEFLVSFYNNEISEKSEIFDDQFSVERPDGSNFTLKIRSTKLEDSAMYFCASSDVPDGQGGYTFGSGTRLTVV.

The sample holds a few counts of this clone. V gene TRBV9 combines with J gene TRBJ2-7; no clear D gene. The CDR3 runs to 14 residues. Trimming pared 4 bases from V and 0 bases from J, leaving 11 bases between. Germline values: CDR1 SGDLS, CDR2 YYNGEE. The CDR3 DNA is TGTGCCAGCAGCCCCCGGCTCCTCTCCTACGAGCAGTACTTC. Translation: CASSPRLLSYEQYF.

This chain connects TRBV29-1 to TRBJ2-7; the D gene is possibly TRBD1 (6 bases). The ends were cut back, 1 base at V and 3 bases at J, with 7 bases in the middle. The CDR3 totals 12 residues. CDR1 and CDR2 (germline): SQVTM, ANQGSEA. The CDR3 here is CSVEGRGYEQYF. In DNA form, the CDR3 reads TGCAGCGTTGAAGGCAGGGGCTACGAGCAGTACTTC.

This clone was detected only once. The V gene is TRBV28, the J gene TRBJ2-2; D ambiguous. In germline, CDR1 is MDHEN, CDR2 SYDVKM. This CDR3 is 12 amino acids long. V dropped 5 bases and J dropped 9 bases, with 10 bases sitting between them. The CDR3 DNA reads TGTGCCAGCAGTCGGGTTCTCAGGGAGCTGTTTTTT. Protein: CASSRVLRELFF.

This clone was seen just once. This chain links TRBV13 with TRBJ2-1; TRBD2 might be the D (6 bases). V lost 2 bases and J lost 3, with 11 bases in between. Germline CDR1 PRHDT, CDR2 FYEKMQ (reference sequence). The length of the CDR3 is 15 residues. Written as DNA, the CDR3 is TGTGCCAGCAGCTTAACACGGGAGCACTACAATGAGCAGTTCTTC. As protein: CASSLTREHYNEQFF.

The rearrangement joins TRBV5-4 to TRBJ1-1; TRBD1 might be the D (5 bases). Trimming shortened V by 4 bases and J by 4 bases, and 14 bases separated the two germline ends. This CDR3 has 14 amino acids. The germline CDR1 and CDR2 sequences are SGHNT and YYREEE (reference sequence). The CDR3 spells CASSPREGRTEAFF. CDR3 nucleotide sequence: TGTGCCAGCAGCCCCAGGGAGGGTCGCACTGAAGCTTTCTTT.

The chain couples TRBV28 to TRBJ1-1; possible D gene TRBD1, 5 bases. Germline V gene data show CDR1 as MDHEN and CDR2 as SYDVKM. Trimming left V 5 bases short and J 4 bases short, with 17 bases between. There are 15 residues in the CDR3. The CDR3 DNA reads as TGTGCCAGCAGTCCCGACCTACAGGTTAGCACTGAAGCTTTCTTT. Amino acids: CASSPDLQVSTEAFF.

V gene TRBV5-6 combines with J gene TRBJ2-5; D gene ambiguous. The CDR3 runs 14 residues. V lost 0 bases and J 2 bases, leaving 8 bases between the germline ends. The germline gives CDR1 SGHDT, CDR2 YYEEEE. CDR3 in amino acids: CASSLEAIQETQYF. CDR3 sequence (DNA): TGTGCCAGCAGCTTGGAGGCAATACAAGAGACCCAGTACTTC.

The sample holds one count of this clone. The V call is TRBV19, the J call TRBJ1-4; 8 positions agree with TRBD1. Looked up from germline, CDR1 is LNHDA and CDR2 is SQIVND (reference sequence). The V and J ends lost 7 bases and 0 bases, in that order; junction bases with no gene match: 10. The CDR3 sequence is 17 residues long. CDR3 bases: TGTGCCAGTACCAATCTCCGGGACAGGTCAACTAATGAAAAACTGTTTTTT. Its translation: CASTNLRDRSTNEKLFF.

The chain joins TRBV5-4 to TRBJ1-4; D ambiguous. V was cut by 1 base and J by 5 bases, with 6 bases left in between. The CDR3 has 13 amino acids. The V gene's germline CDR1 is SGHNT and CDR2 YYREEE (reference sequence). CDR3 nucleotides: TGTGCCAGCAGCTTGTCCACGAATGAAAAACTGTTTTTT. This sequence encodes CASSLSTNEKLFF.